Listed below are T cell receptor beta chains from one sample, sequenced in a study of CD8 T cells in Susac syndrome. From the immunoSEQ multiplex PCR reads, TCRdb called clonotypes with MiXCR, one entry per CDR3 protein. The data hold about 73,000 distinct CDR3 sequences, with around 96% observed a single time. Source material: CD8+ T cells from PBMCs. The source of these receptors is a human donor with multiple sclerosis. Each CDR3 is given without its conserved first and last residue.

J: TRBJ2-5
V: TRBV29-1
CDR3: SVEGRRETQY

J: TRBJ2-3
V: TRBV29-1
CDR3: SVEGGPTDTQY

J: TRBJ2-5
V: TRBV4-1
CDR3: ASSQDTGTGYQETQY

J: TRBJ1-2
V: TRBV29-1
CDR3: SVVGQGPGDT

J: TRBJ2-1
V: TRBV13
CDR3: ASSHPKGGGDEQF

J: TRBJ2-7
V: TRBV5-4
CDR3: ASSPGLASGEQY

J: TRBJ1-2
V: TRBV30
CDR3: AWSGRSHYGYT

J: TRBJ1-5
V: TRBV6-1
CDR3: ASSEVQWIPNSNQPQH

J: TRBJ2-7
V: TRBV13
CDR3: ASSLVRRSYEQY

J: TRBJ2-7
V: TRBV7-9
CDR3: ASSLTHNTDPSYEQY

J: TRBJ2-1
V: TRBV7-9
CDR3: ASSTNDPAKF

J: TRBJ2-1
V: TRBV27
CDR3: ASSRGVKHHEQF

J: TRBJ2-7
V: TRBV9
CDR3: ASSVGSGEVAYEQY

J: TRBJ1-2
V: TRBV4-3
CDR3: ASSQDLELGGYT

J: TRBJ2-4
V: TRBV5-8
CDR3: ASSLGTGGNNIQY

J: TRBJ1-5
V: TRBV7-9
CDR3: ASSLEQSNQPQH

J: TRBJ1-5
V: TRBV27
CDR3: ASSLSGLDQPQH

J: TRBJ2-7
V: TRBV4-2
CDR3: ASSQESTGRRYEQY

J: TRBJ2-7
V: TRBV20-1
CDR3: SARDPREERFYEQY

J: TRBJ1-2
V: TRBV6-5
CDR3: ASSSGAGLNYGYT

J: TRBJ2-2
V: TRBV13
CDR3: ASSSGTGNTGELF

J: TRBJ2-3
V: TRBV3-1
CDR3: ASSQELAGALDTQY

J: TRBJ2-3
V: TRBV5-1
CDR3: ASSFRGTSTDTQY

J: TRBJ2-5
V: TRBV11-2
CDR3: ASSLVASGGFPRVEETQY

J: TRBJ1-2
V: TRBV7-2
CDR3: ASSPPGRGYGYT

J: TRBJ1-2
V: TRBV2
CDR3: ASSLSGVYGYT

J: TRBJ1-1
V: TRBV7-9
CDR3: ASSSPPEATEAF

J: TRBJ2-5
V: TRBV7-9
CDR3: ASSLPRTGDETQY

J: TRBJ2-5
V: TRBV3-1
CDR3: ASSQGGGMETQY

J: TRBJ2-5
V: TRBV27
CDR3: ASSVLGGETQY

J: TRBJ2-1
V: TRBV19
CDR3: ATHNTGHEQF

J: TRBJ2-3
V: TRBV15
CDR3: ATSRGHRDPIRTY

J: TRBJ2-5
V: TRBV20-1
CDR3: SARDGAGGWETQY

J: TRBJ1-3
V: TRBV27
CDR3: ASSLTGRPGNTIY

J: TRBJ1-1
V: TRBV29-1
CDR3: SAAGGKNTEAF

J: TRBJ1-5
V: TRBV24-1
CDR3: ATSDGTAQPQH

J: TRBJ1-2
V: TRBV3-1
CDR3: ASSQDAGLFREGYT

J: TRBJ2-2
V: TRBV14
CDR3: ASSQDLSANTGELF

J: TRBJ1-6
V: TRBV9
CDR3: ASSPSGDRTSPLH